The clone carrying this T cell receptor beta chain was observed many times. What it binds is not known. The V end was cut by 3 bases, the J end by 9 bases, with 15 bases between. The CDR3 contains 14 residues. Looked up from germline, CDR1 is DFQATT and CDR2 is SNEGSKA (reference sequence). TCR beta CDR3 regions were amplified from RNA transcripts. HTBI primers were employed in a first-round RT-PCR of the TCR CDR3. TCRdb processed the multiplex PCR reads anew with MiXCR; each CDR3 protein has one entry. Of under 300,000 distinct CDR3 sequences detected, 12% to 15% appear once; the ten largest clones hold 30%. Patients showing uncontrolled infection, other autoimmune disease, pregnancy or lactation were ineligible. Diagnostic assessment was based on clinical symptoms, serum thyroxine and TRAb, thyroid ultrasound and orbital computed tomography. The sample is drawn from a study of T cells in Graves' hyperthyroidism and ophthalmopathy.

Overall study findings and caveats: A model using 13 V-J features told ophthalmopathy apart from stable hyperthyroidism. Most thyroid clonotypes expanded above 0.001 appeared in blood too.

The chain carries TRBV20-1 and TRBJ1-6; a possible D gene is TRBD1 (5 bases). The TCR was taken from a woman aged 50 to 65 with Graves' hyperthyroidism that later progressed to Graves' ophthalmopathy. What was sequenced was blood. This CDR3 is CSARTRRGISPLHF. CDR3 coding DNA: TGCAGTGCTAGGACACGGAGGGGTATTTCACCCCTCCACTTT.